Each of the 17 T cell receptor beta chains below was sequenced from the same sample in a study of cytomegalovirus exposure and HLA in healthy donors. Measured with immunoSEQ multiplex PCR; TCRdb has only the in-frame clones, and not every one. Of about 98,000 clones listed, around 85% are singletons. Material: PBMCs. These receptors came from a woman in her twenties or thirties in good health and CMV-seronegative.

The rearrangement links TRBV5-6 to TRBJ1-1, with 8 bases aligning to TRBD1. This CDR3 contains 15 residues. J lost 6 bases, V lost 4 bases, and 11 bases had no gene match. Germline-derived CDR1 and CDR2 are SGHDT and YYEEEE. Here the CDR3 reads CASSDRDRWSPEAFF. The CDR3 nucleotides are TGTGCCAGCAGCGATCGGGACAGGTGGTCGCCTGAAGCTTTCTTT.

This chain connects TRBV28 to TRBJ2-1; 8 nucleotides line up with TRBD1. This CDR3 region has 17 residues. Germline CDR1 is MDHEN and CDR2 is SYDVKM. V shed 5 bases and J 2 bases; nucleotides not matched to a gene: 11. As DNA, the CDR3 is TGTGCCAGCAGTCCGGGGCCTCCGGGACAGGCCTACAATGAGCAGTTCTTC. The encoded protein is CASSPGPPGQAYNEQFF. The full variable domain, in which reference TRBV28 and TRBJ2-1 provide the parts outside the CDR3, is DVKVTQSSRYLVKRTGEKVFLECVQDMDHENMFWYRQDPGLGLRLIYFSYDVKMKEKGDIPEGYSVSREKKERFSLILESASTNQTSMYLCASSPGPPGQAYNEQFFGPGTRLTVL.

The chain couples TRBV15 to TRBJ2-7; 9 bases fit TRBD2. The germline V gene has CDR1 LNHNV and CDR2 YYDKDF (reference sequence). Trimming cost V 6 bases and J 6 bases; bases outside gene matches: 12. The length of the CDR3 is 15 residues. The CDR3 region is CATREGDLAGTEQYF. The CDR3 bases are TGTGCCACCAGGGAGGGGGACCTAGCGGGAACCGAGCAGTACTTC.

The V and J genes are TRBV5-4 and TRBJ1-2, with 9 bases identical to TRBD1. Germline CDR1 SGHNT, CDR2 YYREEE (reference sequence). With 2 bases clipped from V and 3 bases from J, the junction kept 8 bases outside the gene matches. CDR3 length: 16 residues. The CDR3 here is CASSLGQGRVHYGYTF. In nucleotides, the CDR3 is TGTGCCAGCAGCTTAGGACAGGGGAGGGTTCACTATGGCTACACCTTC.

The J gene is TRBJ2-4, the V gene TRBV13; no definite D call. The CDR3 has 13 residues. V was trimmed by 5 bases and J by 0 bases, leaving 5 bases between them. The germline V gene encodes CDR1 PRHDT and CDR2 FYEKMQ (reference sequence). The chain's CDR3 is CASSELAKNIQYF. The DNA for the CDR3 is TGTGCCAGCAGCGAACTAGCCAAAAACATTCAGTACTTC.

This clone was detected only once. This chain joins TRBV7-8 and TRBJ1-2; perhaps TRBD1 as D (6 bases). CDR1 is SGHVS, CDR2 FQNEAQ, per germline. The CDR3 totals 16 residues. Trimming stripped 1 base from V and 0 bases from J, with 12 bases between. The CDR3 bases are TGTGCCAGCAGCTTAGGGTACAGGGACGCTAACTATGGCTACACCTTC. Amino acids: CASSLGYRDANYGYTF.

The chain employs TRBV9 and TRBJ2-2; D unclear. The V gene's germline CDR1 is SGDLS and CDR2 YYNGEE. Trimming took 0 bases from V and 4 from J, leaving 4 bases between them. This CDR3 region has 13 residues. The CDR3 loop reads CASSVAVTGELFF. CDR3 coding DNA: TGTGCCAGCAGCGTAGCGGTCACCGGGGAGCTGTTTTTT.

The chain's CDR3 is CATSRDLGGHEQYF. The CDR3 bases are TGTGCCACCAGCAGAGACCTGGGGGGTCACGAGCAGTACTTC. The chain is built from TRBV15 and TRBJ2-7; D perhaps matches TRBD2 (6 bases). The CDR3 extends over 14 amino acids. V shed 0 bases and J shed 5 bases, with 11 bases lying between them. Per germline, CDR1 LNHNV and CDR2 YYDKDF (reference sequence).

This chain joins TRBV5-1 and TRBJ2-5, with 9 bases matching TRBD1. Germline V gives CDR1 SGHRS, CDR2 YFSETQ. Losses at the gene ends were 4 bases for V and 3 bases for J; bases not matched to a gene: 7. CDR3 length: 15 amino acids. CDR3 DNA sequence: TGCGCCAGCAGCCAGACAGGGGGTAGAGAAGAGACCCAGTACTTC. As protein: CASSQTGGREETQYF.

The J gene is TRBJ1-3, the V gene TRBV5-6; D uncertain. Germline CDR1 is SGHDT and CDR2 is YYEEEE. V shed 4 bases and J shed 4 bases, with 18 bases lying between them. The length of the CDR3 is 16 residues. CDR3 region: CASSLPGREEGNTIYF. The CDR3 DNA is TGTGCCAGCAGCCTCCCGGGAAGGGAGGAGGGAAACACCATATATTTT.

J is TRBJ2-3 and V is TRBV15; a possible D gene is TRBD2 (6 bases). The germline V gene has CDR1 LNHNV and CDR2 YYDKDF (reference sequence). This CDR3 spans 16 amino acids. V lost 3 bases to trimming and J lost 6 bases, with 19 bases between them. CDR3 in amino acids: CATSRDPSAGKDTQYF. The CDR3 DNA is TGTGCCACCAGCAGGGACCCTAGCGCGGGGAAGGATACGCAGTATTTT.

The rearrangement links TRBV5-6 to TRBJ1-4; D unclear. CDR3 size: 13 residues. Germline lookup yields CDR1 SGHDT and CDR2 YYEEEE. Trimming took 4 bases from V and 4 from J, leaving 8 bases between them. This chain's CDR3 is CASSPAGNEKLFF. The DNA of the CDR3 is TGTGCCAGCAGCCCGGCGGGTAATGAAAAACTGTTTTTT. The complete variable domain, with remaining parts taken from reference TRBV5-6 and TRBJ1-4, reads DAGVTQSPTHLIKTRGQQVTLRCSPKSGHDTVSWYQQALGQGPQFIFQYYEEEERQRGNFPDRFSGHQFPNYSSELNVNALLLGDSALYLCASSPAGNEKLFFGSGTQLSVL.

The chain is built from TRBV6-1 and TRBJ1-2; D gene ambiguous. This CDR3 contains 12 residues. Germline CDR1 is MNHNS and CDR2 is SASEGT. Trimming took off 7 bases at V and 7 bases at J, with 13 bases between the two ends. The CDR3 nucleotides are TGTGCCAGCACGGTGGGAGAGGGTGGCTACACCTTC. This translates into CASTVGEGGYTF.

The rearrangement joins TRBV5-4 to TRBJ2-3; 7 bases are a match to TRBD1. The CDR3 sequence is 18 residues long. The V segment lost 1 base and the J segment 3 bases; nucleotides outside the gene matches: 14. The germline gives CDR1 SGHNT, CDR2 YYREEE (reference sequence). The CDR3 is CASSLFGDIKTGTDTQYF. The CDR3 region has the DNA TGTGCCAGCAGCTTGTTCGGCGACATTAAGACAGGGACAGATACGCAGTATTTT.

The J gene is TRBJ2-7, the V gene TRBV10-3; D gene uncertain. Trimming cost V 2 bases and J 3 bases, with 14 bases left between them. Germline lookup yields CDR1 ENHRY and CDR2 SYGVKD. This CDR3 region has 15 residues. CDR3 protein: CAISEPLGSYYEQYF. As DNA, the CDR3 is TGTGCCATCAGTGAGCCGTTGGGTAGCTACTACGAGCAGTACTTC.

The J gene is TRBJ1-5, the V gene TRBV27, with 10 bases identical to TRBD1. The CDR3 has 15 residues. Looked up from germline, CDR1 is MNHEY and CDR2 is SMNVEV (reference sequence). Trimming cost V 4 bases and J 3 bases; bases outside gene matches: 3. CDR3 amino acids: CASSWTGGFNQPQHF. CDR3 bases: TGTGCCAGCAGTTGGACAGGGGGGTTCAATCAGCCCCAGCATTTT.

This chain uses TRBV15 with TRBJ1-4; no clear D. CDR3 size: 14 residues. The V gene's germline CDR1 is LNHNV and CDR2 YYDKDF (reference sequence). V lost 1 base to trimming and J lost 4 bases, with 7 bases between them. The CDR3 DNA sequence: TGTGCCACCAGCAGAGGGGCGCTTAATGAAAAACTGTTTTTT. Encoded protein: CATSRGALNEKLFF.